Sequencing of this TCR beta chain was carried out in a study of T-cell memory formation after mild COVID-19. The study, taken as a whole, reports: CD4/CD8 balance characterized clones contracting day 15 to 85, and CD4+ skew characterized later expanders.

This clonotype was counted only a few times. What it recognizes is unknown. Via MiXCR, TCRdb re-called the 5' RACE reads, giving one row per CDR3 protein. This sample has 550,000 to 600,000 distinct CDR3 sequences, with less than 25% found just once. The CDR3 contains 15 residues. Trimming cost V 5 bases and J 9 bases, with 19 bases left between them. The clonotype was recovered from an adult woman who had mild COVID-19 (a few samples of this study predate the infection). Cell type and time point are not known. Sequenced sample: PBMCs or a T cell subset sorted from them (not recorded which). The rearrangement links TRBV12-3 or TRBV12-4 to TRBJ2-2; D not certain. In DNA, the CDR3 is TGTGCCAGCAGTCCACGTCGGTCCCCCGGCCGGGAGCTGTTTTTT. It encodes CASSPRRSPGRELFF.